These T cell receptor beta chains were read from a single sample in a study of blood T cell repertoires in COVID-19. The table came from immunoSEQ multiplex PCR; TCRdb's copy has only in-frame clones and leaves some out. Of fewer than 250,000 clones listed, approximately 85% are singletons. Material: peripheral blood. All receptors derive from a man aged 40-55 years with acute or convalescent COVID-19. Each CDR3 is given with its conserved first and last residue. The D gene is left open where the match is weak. Some rows mark clone size as missing; the rest say once, few, many or name a class of expanded clone.

>-|15|TRBV6-5|TRBJ1-5|TRBD1
TGTGCCAGCAGAGTAGACAGGGGTTGGAATCAGCCCCAGCATTTT
CASRVDRGWNQPQHF
>-|15|TRBV4-3|TRBJ2-7|TRBD1
TGCGCCAGCAGCCACCGGGCACAGGGGTCCTACGAGCAGTACTTC
CASSHRAQGSYEQYF
>-|13|TRBV19|TRBJ1-1|TRBD1
TGTGCCAGTAGTTACCGGGACAGCAATGAAGCTTTCTTT
CASSYRDSNEAFF
>-|14|TRBV2|TRBJ1-1|-
TGTGCCAGCAGTGAATTCAGGGTTGGCACTGAAGCTTTCTTT
CASSEFRVGTEAFF
>-|11|TRBV5-4|TRBJ1-2|-
TGTGCCAGCAGCGCAGGGAAGGGCTACACCTTC
CASSAGKGYTF
>-|16|TRBV6-5|TRBJ2-1|TRBD2
TGTGCCAGCAGTTACTCGCCTAGCGGAGCCTACAATGAGCAGTTCTTC
CASSYSPSGAYNEQFF
>few|13|TRBV14|TRBJ1-6|-
TGTGCCAGCAGCCAAGAGGGGGGGTCACCCCTCCACTTT
CASSQEGGSPLHF
>once|15|TRBV27|TRBJ2-1|TRBD1
TGTGCCAGCAGTACCCCAAGCCGCGGACAGGATGAGCAGTTCTTC
CASSTPSRGQDEQFF
>-|15|TRBV5-5|TRBJ2-3|-
TGTGCCAGCAGCATCACCGGGGCCGGGGGAGATACGCAGTATTTT
CASSITGAGGDTQYF
>-|16|TRBV2|TRBJ1-5|TRBD1
TGTGCCAGCGACAGGGGCCGCCCCCCGGGCAATCAGCCCCAGCATTTT
CASDRGRPPGNQPQHF
>-|15|TRBV7-9|TRBJ2-6|-
TGTGCCAGCAGCTTCCCAGGGTACGGGGCCAACGTCCTGACTTTC
CASSFPGYGANVLTF
>few|15|TRBV2|TRBJ2-2|TRBD2
TGTGCCAGCAGTGGTCCTAGCGGGTTAACCGGGGAGCTGTTTTTT
CASSGPSGLTGELFF
>-|13|TRBV10-3|TRBJ1-1|-
TGTGCCATCTCTTCAGGGATGAACACTGAAGCTTTCTTT
CAISSGMNTEAFF
>few|14|TRBV9|TRBJ2-3|TRBD1
TGTGCCAGCAGCTCCCGGGACAGCAGAGATACGCAGTATTTT
CASSSRDSRDTQYF
>-|19|TRBV6-6|TRBJ1-5|TRBD1
TGTGCCAGCAGTCGCGGGGCCACAGGGGGCGCGGGGGGCAATCAGCCCCAGCATTTT
CASSRGATGGAGGNQPQHF
>-|12|TRBV28|TRBJ1-2|-
TGTGCCAGTACTACGGGGTCTTATGGCTACACCTTC
CASTTGSYGYTF
>-|15|TRBV6-2/TRBV6-3|TRBJ2-1|TRBD1
TGTGCCAGCAGTATCCGACAGGGACGAGGCAATGAGCAGTTCTTC
CASSIRQGRGNEQFF
>-|16|TRBV9|TRBJ1-3|TRBD1
TGTGCCAGCAGCGAGAGACCTACAGGGGCTGGAAACACCATATATTTT
CASSERPTGAGNTIYF
>once|13|TRBV11-1|TRBJ1-1|-
TGTGCCAGCAGCTTACAATCAAACACTGAAGCTTTCTTT
CASSLQSNTEAFF
>once|15|TRBV5-1|TRBJ2-2|-
TGCGCCAGCAGCCTGAGGGTTGAAGGCACCGGGGAGCTGTTTTTT
CASSLRVEGTGELFF
>once|12|TRBV10-3|TRBJ2-2|-
TGTGCCATCAGAAGCACCACCGGGGAGCTGTTTTTT
CAIRSTTGELFF
>-|13|TRBV7-8|TRBJ2-7|TRBD2
TGTGCCAGCAGCTTAGAACTAGCGCTCGAGCAGTACTTC
CASSLELALEQYF
>-|17|TRBV5-6|TRBJ1-2|-
TGTGCCAGCAGCCCGCCTCGAGAAAGGGGGTTCACCTATGGCTACACCTTC
CASSPPRERGFTYGYTF
>many|15|TRBV11-3|TRBJ1-1|TRBD1
TGTGCCAGCAGCCTAGGGGGACAGGGAAGGACTGAAGCTTTCTTT
CASSLGGQGRTEAFF
>-|15|TRBV5-5|TRBJ2-4|-
TGTGCCAGCAGCTTGAGTGGGGCCCAGGTAAACATTCAGTACTTC
CASSLSGAQVNIQYF
>-|16|TRBV7-2|TRBJ1-1|-
TGTGCCAGCAGCTTAGCGTGGCGACAGCTGAACACTGAAGCTTTCTTT
CASSLAWRQLNTEAFF
>few|14|TRBV6-1|TRBJ1-1|-
TGTGCCAGCAGTGATGGGGCCGTGAACACTGAAGCTTTCTTT
CASSDGAVNTEAFF
>-|13|TRBV11-1|TRBJ2-1|-
TGTGCCAGCAGCTTAGACAGATACAATGAGCAGTTCTTC
CASSLDRYNEQFF
>-|17|TRBV9|TRBJ2-1|TRBD2
TGTGCCAGCAGCAGAGGGGAGGGACTAGCGGGGAACAATGAGCAGTTCTTC
CASSRGEGLAGNNEQFF
>-|15|TRBV2|TRBJ2-5|-
TGTGCCAGCAGTGACGGGCAGGGCAGCCAAGAGACCCAGTACTTC
CASSDGQGSQETQYF
>-|10|TRBV20-1|TRBJ1-4|-
TGCAGTGCTAGAGCAGAAAAACTGTTTTTT
CSARAEKLFF
>-|15|TRBV5-1|TRBJ2-5|TRBD1
TGCGCCAGCAGCTACTTCGGACAGGTAGAGCAAACCCAGTACTTC
CASSYFGQVEQTQYF
>once|13|TRBV28|TRBJ1-2|-
TGTGCCAGCAGTTTAACCGGGAACTATGGCTACACCTTC
CASSLTGNYGYTF
>-|15|TRBV7-9|TRBJ1-4|-
TGTGCCAGCAGTCGTTTCCAGGGTTATAATGAAAAACTGTTTTTT
CASSRFQGYNEKLFF
>-|16|TRBV7-3|TRBJ2-6|TRBD1
TGTGCCAGCAGCCCAGGGACAGGGGCTGGGGCCAACGTCCTGACTTTC
CASSPGTGAGANVLTF
>few|17|TRBV19|TRBJ1-5|-
TGTGCCAGTAGTAGTAGCCAGGGTGTGTGGATCAATCAGCCCCAGCATTTT
CASSSSQGVWINQPQHF
>-|17|TRBV5-6|TRBJ1-3|-
TGTGCCAGCAGCTTTGGTCCGACAGGATCCTCTGGAAACACCATATATTTT
CASSFGPTGSSGNTIYF
>-|14|TRBV7-2|TRBJ2-7|TRBD1
TGTGCCAGCAGCTACGGGACAGGGGGCTACGAGCAGTACTTC
CASSYGTGGYEQYF
>-|15|TRBV2|TRBJ1-2|TRBD1
TGTGCCAGCAGTGGCATAGGACAGGGGATAAATGGCTACACCTTC
CASSGIGQGINGYTF
>few|14|TRBV9|TRBJ2-1|TRBD1
TGTGCCAGCAGCCGTGACAGGGCGTGGAATGAGCAGTTCTTC
CASSRDRAWNEQFF
>-|15|TRBV18|TRBJ2-7|TRBD1
TGTGCCAGCTCACTCGGCTGGGACAGAGCCTACGAGCAGTACTTC
CASSLGWDRAYEQYF
>-|13|TRBV5-6|TRBJ2-4|-
TGTGCCAGCAGCTTGGGCCCAGAAAGCATTCAGTACTTC
CASSLGPESIQYF
>once|19|TRBV2|TRBJ2-2|TRBD1
TGTGCCAGCAGTCGGCAGGGGGCACTGGACTGGACGAACACCGGGGAGCTGTTTTTT
CASSRQGALDWTNTGELFF
>-|17|TRBV5-1|TRBJ1-1|-
TGCGCCAGCAGCTTGATGGGGGCAGGGATGGCGAACACTGAAGCTTTCTTT
CASSLMGAGMANTEAFF
>-|15|TRBV28|TRBJ1-2|TRBD1
TGTGCCAGCAGTCGTCCTGAGGGACAGGATAATGGCTACACCTTC
CASSRPEGQDNGYTF
>-|14|TRBV11-2|TRBJ2-7|-
TGTGCCAGCAGCTTAAAGACAGCTTCCTACGAGCAGTACTTC
CASSLKTASYEQYF
>-|15|TRBV7-2|TRBJ1-3|-
TGTGCCAGCAGCTCACAGGGTAGCTCTGGAAACACCATATATTTT
CASSSQGSSGNTIYF
>once|15|TRBV27|TRBJ1-2|-
TGTGCCAGCAGTTCCGGACTTTATCCTCAATTAGGCTACACCTTC
CASSSGLYPQLGYTF
>-|14|TRBV18|TRBJ1-1|-
TGTGCCAGCTCACCACCTTACGGTGTCACTGAAGCTTTCTTT
CASSPPYGVTEAFF